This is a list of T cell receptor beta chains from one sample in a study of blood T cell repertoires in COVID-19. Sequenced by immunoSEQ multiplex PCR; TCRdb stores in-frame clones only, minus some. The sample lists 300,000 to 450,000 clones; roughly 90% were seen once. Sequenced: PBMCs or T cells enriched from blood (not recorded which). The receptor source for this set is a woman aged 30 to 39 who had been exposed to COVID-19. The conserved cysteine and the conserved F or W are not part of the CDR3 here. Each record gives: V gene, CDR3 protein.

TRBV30 AWSLGTGGEKLF
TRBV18 ASSAQGTLNQPQH
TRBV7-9 ASSSPRDGTPLLYEQY
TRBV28 ASRDIHREYEQY
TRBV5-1 ASSLVGVGNTEAF
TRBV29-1 SVSRRAHEQY
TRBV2 ASSAPGQGYYGYT
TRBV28 ASSLYFGQVSNQPQH
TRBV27 ASTSQETQY
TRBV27 ASSSPLAGLIYEQY
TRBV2 ASTAVERVETQY
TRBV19 ASSRGARGNYGYT
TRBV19 ASSTSGPYNSPLH
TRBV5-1 ASSSDGSHNEQF
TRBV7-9 ASSPLSKSSYEQY
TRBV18 ASSLEDRISPLH
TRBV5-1 ASSVTSGRENEQF
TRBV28 ASRSAPNEQF
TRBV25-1 ASSDPRGLETQY
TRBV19 ASSQTSFSYNEQF
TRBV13 ASSLGTGNNYGYT
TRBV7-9 ASSLVVAGGPNEQF
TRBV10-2 ASSEFAGTDYSNQPQH
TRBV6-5 ASSYRVPRFMAEAF
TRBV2 ASSDRRGTFNEQF
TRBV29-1 SVRRPGQIYGYT
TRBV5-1 ASSSTGTSVYEQY
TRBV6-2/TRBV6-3 ASSVVRTGLETQY
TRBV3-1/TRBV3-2 ASSPRPRVPSGANVLT
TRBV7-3 ASSLTANPGFSITDTQY
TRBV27 ASSWTLQAAAGNEQF
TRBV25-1 ASSDLYRDSPLH
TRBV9 ASSVASGRVDEQY
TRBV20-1 SASFLAGEIYEQY
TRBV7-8 ASSLDYGGTQEGLEETQY
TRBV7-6 ATPEGAGYT
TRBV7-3 ASGETSYNEQF
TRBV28 ASSRPLSGSLTYEQY
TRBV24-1 ATSGPGGWGRNTEAF
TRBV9 ASSVVAGANYGYT
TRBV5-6 ASRDRGRWDYGYT
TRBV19 ASSRGHLNTEAF
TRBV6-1 ASSEVGRGYEQY
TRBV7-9 ASSPGGASGSRGYEQY
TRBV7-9 ASNQLVADTQY
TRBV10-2 ASSAWQAETQY
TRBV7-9 ASSKTAQNSPLH